This T cell receptor (beta chain) was retrieved from a study of response to subunit inactivated influenza vaccine. V lost 5 bases to trimming and J lost 4 bases; unmatched junction nucleotides: 9. Germline CDR1 and CDR2: MDHEN and SYDVKM. The CDR3 length is 15 residues. Using its own MiXCR run on the RT-PCR reads, TCRdb lists one record per CDR3 protein. The sample records about 570,000 distinct CDR3 sequences, 12% being singletons. General study results and limits: That few new T cells are recruited by each seasonal influenza vaccination was the authors' suggestion.

Comments on this clonotype: Its antigen is not known.

The sequence derives from a man in his fifties who received an inactivated influenza vaccine. The chain employs TRBV28 and TRBJ2-7; 9 bases fit TRBD2. Material: PBMCs from blood, obtained on the day of vaccination. CDR3 in amino acids: CASSETSGTLYEQYF. In DNA form, the CDR3 reads TGTGCCAGCAGTGAGACTAGCGGAACCCTTTACGAGCAGTACTTC.